This T cell receptor beta chain was profiled in a study of blood T cell repertoires in COVID-19. On the study more broadly: Acute and convalescent COVID-19 specimens originated in the United States, Italy and Spain. Sample material is recorded as cDNA or gDNA derived from T cells, B-cell-depleted T cells, or PBMCs.

CDR1 and CDR2 from the germline V gene are SNHLY and FYNNEI. Deletions cut 7 bases from V and 1 base from J, with 17 bases between. The CDR3 is 15 residues long. As originally analysed: Estimation of nucleated cell counts relied on the amplification of reference gene primers. Sequenced by immunoSEQ multiplex PCR; TCRdb stores in-frame clones only, minus some. The DNA gave D and trimming, while V, J and clone size come from that table. There are 350,000 or so clones in the sample; about 90% occur only once, and roughly 1% lies in the top ten. The sample comprised PBMCs or T cells enriched from blood (not recorded which). The TCR sequence derives from a woman aged 30 to 39 who had recovered from COVID-19. The V call is TRBV2, the J call TRBJ2-7; perhaps TRBD2 as D (5 bases). CDR3: CASTARAGSSYEQYF. The CDR3 DNA reads TGTGCCAGCACCGCACGGGCGGGTAGTTCCTACGAGCAGTACTTC.